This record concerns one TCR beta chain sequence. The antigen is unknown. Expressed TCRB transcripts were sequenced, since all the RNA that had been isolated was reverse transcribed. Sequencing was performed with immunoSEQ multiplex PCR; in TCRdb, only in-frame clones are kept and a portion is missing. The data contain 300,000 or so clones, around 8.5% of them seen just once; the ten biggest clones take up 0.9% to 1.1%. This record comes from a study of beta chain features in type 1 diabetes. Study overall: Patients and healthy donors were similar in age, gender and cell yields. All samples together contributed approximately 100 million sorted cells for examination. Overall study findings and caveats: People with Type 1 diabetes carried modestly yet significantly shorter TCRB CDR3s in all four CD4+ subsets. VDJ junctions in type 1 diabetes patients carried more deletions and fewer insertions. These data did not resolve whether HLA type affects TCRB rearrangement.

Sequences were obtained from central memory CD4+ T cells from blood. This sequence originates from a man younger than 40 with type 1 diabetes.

The CDR3 protein is CASSLVSSGGQFQETQYF. The CDR3 nucleotides are TGTGCCAGCAGCTTAGTATCCAGCGGGGGCCAATTCCAAGAGACCCAGTACTTC. The gene calls are TRBV7-2 and TRBJ2-5; 8 bases map to TRBD2. Germline V gene sequence: CDR1 SGHTA, CDR2 FQGNSA. The CDR3 has 18 amino acids. The trim removed 1 base at V and 1 base at J, leaving 11 bases unmatched.